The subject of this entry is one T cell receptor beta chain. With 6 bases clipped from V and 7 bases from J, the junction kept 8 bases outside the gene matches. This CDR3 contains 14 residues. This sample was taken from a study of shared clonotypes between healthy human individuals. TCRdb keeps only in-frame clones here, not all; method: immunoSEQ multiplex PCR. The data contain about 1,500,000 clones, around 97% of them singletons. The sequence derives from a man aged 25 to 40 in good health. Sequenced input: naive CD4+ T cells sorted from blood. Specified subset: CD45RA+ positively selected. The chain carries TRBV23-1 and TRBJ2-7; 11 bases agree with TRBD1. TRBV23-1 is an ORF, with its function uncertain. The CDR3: CASSGQGAGVEQYF. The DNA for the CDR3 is TGCGCCAGCAGCGGACAGGGGGCGGGTGTTGAGCAGTACTTC.